The rows below give T cell receptor beta chains drawn from one sample of a study of early stage breast cancer tumors. The table came from immunoSEQ multiplex PCR; TCRdb's copy has only in-frame clones and leaves some out. Among around 78,000 clones, around 85% were seen once, and the ten largest hold under 4%. The sample comprised blood. These receptor sequences come from a person aged 55-75 years with breast cancer. CDR3s include the opening cysteine and the closing phenylalanine or tryptophan.

TRBJ1-2,TRBV7-2,CASSSWTGGGSNYGYTF
TRBJ1-1,TRBV7-2,CASSLQANTEAFF
TRBJ2-3,TRBV12-5,CASGLALTRESDTQYF
TRBJ2-7,TRBV7-2,CASSLSAVRSYEQYF
TRBJ2-7,TRBV10-3,CASRGVAGAKGEQYF
TRBJ1-5,TRBV6-1,CASRGDRAGNQPQHF
TRBJ1-2,TRBV27,CASKQAGYGYTF
TRBJ2-7,TRBV10-3,CAIRNMGQAYEQYF
TRBJ2-7,TRBV11-2,CASSLPGDPTEQYF
TRBJ2-6,TRBV7-9,CASSYGQGGPGANVLTF
TRBJ2-5,TRBV5-4,CASSSTALGETQYF
TRBJ1-2,TRBV19,CASTPTGDYGYTF
TRBJ2-1,TRBV28,CASNGGRKYNEQFF
TRBJ1-2,TRBV7-9,CASSPGTGQYTF
TRBJ1-1,TRBV2,CASSAGRGNTEAFF
TRBJ2-6,TRBV5-1,CASSLGRDRNTGANVLTF
TRBJ2-7,TRBV11-1,CASSLDHPGQGAYEQYF
TRBJ2-3,TRBV7-3,CASSFQGGDTQYF
TRBJ2-7,TRBV9,CASSVSPEGDYEQYF
TRBJ2-2,TRBV11-2,CASSLVPDGELFF
TRBJ2-4,TRBV6-1,CASSEEGTVKNIQYF
TRBJ1-2,TRBV19,CASRPYTGTDIGYTF
TRBJ2-7,TRBV13,CASSSEMGPPYEQYF
TRBJ1-1,TRBV19,CASSRGQNTEAFF
TRBJ2-2,TRBV28,CASSTGLPRSGELFF
TRBJ2-7,TRBV15,CATRPSDRGYYEQYF
TRBJ2-7,TRBV19,CASRPWDTLRPRSVIF
TRBJ1-5,TRBV6-1,CASSGDSVQPQHF
TRBJ2-3,TRBV25-1,CASSRGATDTQYF
TRBJ2-3,TRBV14,CASSHRRQLLTDTQYF
TRBJ1-1,TRBV28,CAGGSAATEAFF
TRBJ2-7,TRBV11-2,CASSRTGGTYEQYF
TRBJ1-1,TRBV18,CASSPPTGRNTEAFF
TRBJ1-2,TRBV6-6,CASSPSPEYGYTF
TRBJ2-7,TRBV7-2,CASSLDVGYEQYF
TRBJ1-2,TRBV7-8,CASNLNRGRVDYGYTF
TRBJ2-1,TRBV7-2,CASSLVTGAYNEQFF
TRBJ2-3,TRBV5-4,CASSPTGGRSTDTQYF
TRBJ1-2,TRBV25-1,CASSASTGEYGYTF
TRBJ2-3,TRBV5-4,CASRNQRTSTDTQYF
TRBJ2-1,TRBV7-2,CASSPGPGRAEQFF
TRBJ1-4,TRBV9,CASKPDDSSTNEKLFF
TRBJ1-5,TRBV6-5,CASRRQGAHQPQHF
TRBJ2-3,TRBV7-2,CASSQALSNTQYF
TRBJ2-7,TRBV19,CASSILGRGNYDEQYF
TRBJ2-5,TRBV5-6,CASRISGTGRTQYF
TRBJ1-4,TRBV11-2,CASSLMGFGRGGSNEKLFF
TRBJ1-4,TRBV28,CASSDSGVNEKLFF
TRBJ2-3,TRBV13,CASSSRTSGSADTQYF
TRBJ1-2,TRBV10-3,CAIGTGGGYTF
TRBJ2-3,TRBV10-2,CASSDPAGTTSTDTQYF
TRBJ1-2,TRBV28,CASSLGQGYGYTF
TRBJ1-1,TRBV19,CATRAGGPTEAFF
TRBJ2-1,TRBV2,CASSEEVVGNEQFF
TRBJ1-3,TRBV19,CASSIADSGNTIYF